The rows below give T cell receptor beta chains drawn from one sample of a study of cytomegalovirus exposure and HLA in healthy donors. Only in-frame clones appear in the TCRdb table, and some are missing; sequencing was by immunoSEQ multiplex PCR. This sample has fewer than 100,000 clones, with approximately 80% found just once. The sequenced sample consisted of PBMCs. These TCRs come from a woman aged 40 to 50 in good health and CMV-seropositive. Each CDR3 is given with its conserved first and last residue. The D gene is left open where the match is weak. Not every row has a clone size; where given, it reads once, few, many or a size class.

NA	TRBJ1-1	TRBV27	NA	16	TGTGCCAGCAGTTTATACGCGGTTCTTGCGGGCACTGAAGCTTTCTTT	CASSLYAVLAGTEAFF
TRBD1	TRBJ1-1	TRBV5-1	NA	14	TGCGCCAGCAGCAAGGACAGGGGGAACACTGAAGCTTTCTTT	CASSKDRGNTEAFF
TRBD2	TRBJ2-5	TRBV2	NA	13	TGTGCCAGTGCCGGACTAGCTGTGGAGACCCAGTACTTC	CASAGLAVETQYF
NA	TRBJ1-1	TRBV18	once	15	TGTGCCAGCTCACCAGTCAGTCAGGGGAACACTGAAGCTTTCTTT	CASSPVSQGNTEAFF
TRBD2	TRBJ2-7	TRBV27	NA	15	TGTGCCAGCACCCCGATAGCGGGGATCTCCTACGAGCAGTACTTC	CASTPIAGISYEQYF
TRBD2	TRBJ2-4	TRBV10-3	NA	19	TGTGCCATCAGCGGGACTAGCGGTGTCGGGTCCGTAGCCAAAAACATTCAGTACTTC	CAISGTSGVGSVAKNIQYF
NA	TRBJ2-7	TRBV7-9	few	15	TGTGCCAGCACCCCCCTCCTTAGTGTGGTAGACGAGCAGTACTTC	CASTPLLSVVDEQYF
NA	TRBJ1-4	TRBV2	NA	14	TGTGCCAGCAGGAGACAGGCCTTTAATGAAAAACTGTTTTTT	CASRRQAFNEKLFF
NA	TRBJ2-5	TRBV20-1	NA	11	TGCAGTGCTGGGAGCCAAGAGACCCAGTACTTC	CSAGSQETQYF
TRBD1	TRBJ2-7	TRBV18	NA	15	TGTGCCAGCTCACTACCGGGGTGGGACAGCTACGAGCAGTACTTC	CASSLPGWDSYEQYF
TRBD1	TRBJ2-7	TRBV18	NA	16	TGTGCCAGCTCACTTACGGGACAGGCCATCTCCTACGAGCAGTACTTC	CASSLTGQAISYEQYF
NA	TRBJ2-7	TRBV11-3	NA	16	TGTGCCAGCAGCTTAGTAACGGGAGCGGCCCGGAACGAGCAGTACTTC	CASSLVTGAARNEQYF
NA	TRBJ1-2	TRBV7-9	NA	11	TGTGCCAGCGGGGCCTACGAGGGCTACACCTTC	CASGAYEGYTF
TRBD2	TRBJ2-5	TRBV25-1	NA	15	TGTGCCAGCAGTGGACTAGCGGAGAGGGGGGAGACCCAGTACTTC	CASSGLAERGETQYF
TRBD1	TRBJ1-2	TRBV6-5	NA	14	TGTGCCAGCAGTGGGGGACAGGGAGGACGGGGCTACACCTTC	CASSGGQGGRGYTF
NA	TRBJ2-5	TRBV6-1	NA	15	TGTGCCAGCAGCTTAGGTTCAGCGGGTATGGAGACCCAGTACTTC	CASSLGSAGMETQYF
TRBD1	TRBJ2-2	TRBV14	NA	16	TGTGCCAGCAGCCGAGGGACAGGGGGATACACCGGGGAGCTGTTTTTT	CASSRGTGGYTGELFF
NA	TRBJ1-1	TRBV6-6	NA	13	TGTGCCAGCACTTCGAGGAGTGCCACTGAAGCTTTCTTT	CASTSRSATEAFF
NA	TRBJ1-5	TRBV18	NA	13	TGTGCCAGCTCCCAGGGGCCATCTCAGCCCCAGCATTTT	CASSQGPSQPQHF
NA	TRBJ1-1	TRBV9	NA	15	TGTGCCAGCAGCGTAGCGGGGGAGCCGAACACTGAAGCTTTCTTT	CASSVAGEPNTEAFF
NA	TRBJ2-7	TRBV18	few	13	TGTGCCAGCTCACCACGATATAGCGGCGAGCAGTACTTC	CASSPRYSGEQYF
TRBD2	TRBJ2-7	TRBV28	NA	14	TGTGCCAGCAGTTTAGCGGGAGGTGACCACGAGCAGTACTTC	CASSLAGGDHEQYF
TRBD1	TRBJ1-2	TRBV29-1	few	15	TGCAGCGTTGTGGGGGAAGGGGGCTTTTACGATGGCTACACCTTC	CSVVGEGGFYDGYTF
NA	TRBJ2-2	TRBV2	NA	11	TGTGCCAGCAGTGACGGGGGGGAGCTGTTTTTT	CASSDGGELFF
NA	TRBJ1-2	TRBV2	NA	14	TGTGCCAGCTACGGGACCGGGACTCCCAATGGCTACACCTTC	CASYGTGTPNGYTF
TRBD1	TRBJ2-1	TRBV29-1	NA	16	TGCAGCGTTGACCCACCACCGGGACAGGGAGTGAATGAGCAGTTCTTC	CSVDPPPGQGVNEQFF
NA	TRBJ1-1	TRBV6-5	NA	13	TGTGCCAGCACGGCTACAGGGTCCACTGAAGCTTTCTTT	CASTATGSTEAFF
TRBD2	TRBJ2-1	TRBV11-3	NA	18	TGTGCCAGCAGCTTAGGGGCGGGAGGCCAAATCTCCTACAATGAGCAGTTCTTC	CASSLGAGGQISYNEQFF
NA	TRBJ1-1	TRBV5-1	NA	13	TGCGCCAGCCGGCGGATTATGAACACTGAAGCTTTCTTT	CASRRIMNTEAFF
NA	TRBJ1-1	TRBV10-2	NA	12	TGCGCCACTCTCGGTGGGGCCACTGAAGCTTTCTTT	CATLGGATEAFF
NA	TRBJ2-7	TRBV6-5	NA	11	TGTGCCAGCAGGGAACGGGGCGAGCAGTACTTC	CASRERGEQYF
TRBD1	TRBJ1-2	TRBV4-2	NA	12	TGTGCCAGCAGCCGGGACAGGGAAGGCTACACCTTC	CASSRDREGYTF
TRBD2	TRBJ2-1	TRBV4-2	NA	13	TGTGCCAGCAGCCAAGTCGGGATAGCGGGGGGGTTCTTC	CASSQVGIAGGFF
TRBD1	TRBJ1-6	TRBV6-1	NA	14	TGTGCCAGCAGTCGGGACAGGGAGGCTTCACCCCTCCACTTT	CASSRDREASPLHF